This is a list of T cell receptor beta chains from one sample in a study of blood T cell repertoires in COVID-19. Sequenced by immunoSEQ multiplex PCR; TCRdb stores in-frame clones only, minus some. The sample has 340,000 or so clones, 80% to 90% seen once. Sequenced: peripheral blood. These receptors all come from a man younger than 45 with active or convalescent COVID-19. CDR3s include the opening cysteine and the closing phenylalanine or tryptophan. Fields, in order: V gene, D gene, J gene, clone size, CDR3 protein, CDR3 DNA. D genes are given only for firm matches. Size values are once, few and many counts, or a class for expanded clones, and some rows have none.

v_gene: TRBV3-1/TRBV3-2
d_gene: .
j_gene: TRBJ1-6
abundance: .
CDR3aa: CASSQGSSRNSPLHF
CDR3nt: TGTGCCAGCAGCCAAGGGTCCAGCAGGAATTCACCCCTCCACTTT

v_gene: TRBV7-2
d_gene: .
j_gene: TRBJ1-5
abundance: .
CDR3aa: CASSLGGWGNQPQHF
CDR3nt: TGTGCCAGCAGCTTAGGGGGCTGGGGCAATCAGCCCCAGCATTTT

v_gene: TRBV19
d_gene: TRBD1
j_gene: TRBJ1-1
abundance: .
CDR3aa: CASHRQGNTEAFF
CDR3nt: TGTGCCAGCCATCGACAGGGGAACACTGAAGCTTTCTTT

v_gene: TRBV27
d_gene: TRBD1
j_gene: TRBJ2-3
abundance: .
CDR3aa: CASSPLGTGTGESDTQYF
CDR3nt: TGTGCCAGCAGTCCGCTCGGGACTGGGACAGGGGAATCAGATACGCAGTATTTT

v_gene: TRBV29-1
d_gene: .
j_gene: TRBJ2-1
abundance: .
CDR3aa: CSAASWSSYNEQFF
CDR3nt: TGCAGCGCCGCCTCTTGGAGCTCCTACAATGAGCAGTTCTTC

v_gene: TRBV6-6
d_gene: .
j_gene: TRBJ1-1
abundance: .
CDR3aa: CASSQGGGTEAFF
CDR3nt: TGTGCCAGCTCCCAAGGGGGTGGGACTGAAGCTTTCTTT

v_gene: TRBV6-6
d_gene: TRBD1
j_gene: TRBJ1-4
abundance: few
CDR3aa: CASSGPDRGHEKLFF
CDR3nt: TGTGCCAGCAGTGGCCCGGACAGGGGACACGAAAAACTGTTTTTT

v_gene: TRBV6-5
d_gene: .
j_gene: TRBJ1-1
abundance: .
CDR3aa: CASRLPGGDTEAFF
CDR3nt: TGTGCCAGCAGGCTCCCTGGGGGGGACACTGAAGCTTTCTTT

v_gene: TRBV24-1
d_gene: .
j_gene: TRBJ2-2
abundance: .
CDR3aa: CATGDTNTGELFF
CDR3nt: TGTGCCACCGGGGACACAAACACCGGGGAGCTGTTTTTT

v_gene: TRBV29-1
d_gene: TRBD1
j_gene: TRBJ1-1
abundance: .
CDR3aa: CSVYPGQGNTEAFF
CDR3nt: TGCAGCGTGTATCCGGGACAGGGGAACACTGAAGCTTTCTTT